Sequencing of this TCR beta chain was carried out in a study of T cells after somatic rescue of genetic block. This clone was picked up one time. CDR1 is MNHEY and CDR2 is SVGAGI in the germline V gene. CDR3 length equals 14 residues. Trimming left V 5 bases short and J 1 base short, with 12 bases between. This table comes from immunoSEQ multiplex PCR, and its TCRdb copy is limited to in-frame clones, with some not included. Here the sample spans 45,000 to 70,000 clones, 90% to 96% being singletons. V usage is TRBV6-5 and J usage is TRBJ2-7, with D tentatively TRBD1 (6 bases). The sequencing sample was made of peripheral blood mononuclear cells (PBMCs). This clonotype originated in a child younger than two. CDR3 protein: CASSQKGTSYEQYF. CDR3 DNA sequence: TGTGCCAGCAGTCAGAAAGGGACATCCTACGAGCAGTACTTC.